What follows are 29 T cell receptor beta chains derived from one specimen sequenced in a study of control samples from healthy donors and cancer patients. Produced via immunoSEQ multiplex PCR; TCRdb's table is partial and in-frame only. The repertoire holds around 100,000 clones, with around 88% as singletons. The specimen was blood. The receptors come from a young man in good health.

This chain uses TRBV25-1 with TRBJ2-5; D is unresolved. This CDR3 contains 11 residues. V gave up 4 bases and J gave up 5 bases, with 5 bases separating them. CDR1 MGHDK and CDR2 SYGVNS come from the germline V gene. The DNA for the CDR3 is TGTGCCAGCAGTGTACGTGAGACCCAGTACTTC. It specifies CASSVRETQYF.

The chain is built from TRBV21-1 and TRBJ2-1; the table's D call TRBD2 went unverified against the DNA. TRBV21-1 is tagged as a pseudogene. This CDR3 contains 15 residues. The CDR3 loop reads CASSGGGPHPNEQFF. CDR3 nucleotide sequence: TGTGCCAGCAGTGGGGGGGGCCCCCACCCCAATGAGCAGTTCTTC.

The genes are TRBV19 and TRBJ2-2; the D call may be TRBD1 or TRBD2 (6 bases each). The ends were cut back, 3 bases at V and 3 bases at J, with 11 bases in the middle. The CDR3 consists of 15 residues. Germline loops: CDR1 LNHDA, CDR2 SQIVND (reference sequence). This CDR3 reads CASSIWGAYTGELFF. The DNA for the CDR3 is TGTGCCAGTAGTATTTGGGGGGCCTACACCGGGGAGCTGTTTTTT.

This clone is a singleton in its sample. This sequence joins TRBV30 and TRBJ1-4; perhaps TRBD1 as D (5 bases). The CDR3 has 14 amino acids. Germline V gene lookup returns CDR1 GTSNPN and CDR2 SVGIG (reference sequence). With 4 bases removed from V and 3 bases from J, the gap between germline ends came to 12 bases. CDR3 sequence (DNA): TGTGCCTGGAATCAACAGGTATCTAATGAAAAACTGTTTTTT. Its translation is CAWNQQVSNEKLFF.

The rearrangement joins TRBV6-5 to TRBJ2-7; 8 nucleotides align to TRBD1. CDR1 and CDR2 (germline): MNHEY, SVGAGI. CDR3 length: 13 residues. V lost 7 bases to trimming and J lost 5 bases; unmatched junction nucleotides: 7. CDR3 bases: TGTGCCAGCACCCCCGACAGGGGCCACGAGCAGTACTTC. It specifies CASTPDRGHEQYF.

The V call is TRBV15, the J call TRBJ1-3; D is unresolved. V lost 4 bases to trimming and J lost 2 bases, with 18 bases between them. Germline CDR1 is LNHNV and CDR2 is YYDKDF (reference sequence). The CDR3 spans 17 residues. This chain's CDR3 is CATSMLTQAGTGNTIYF. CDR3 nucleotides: TGTGCCACCAGCATGTTAACCCAGGCAGGTACTGGAAACACCATATATTTT. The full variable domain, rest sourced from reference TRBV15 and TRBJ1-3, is DAMVIQNPRYQVTQFGKPVTLSCSQTLNHNVMYWYQQKSSQAPKLLFHYYDKDFNNEADTPDNFQSRRPNTSFCFLDIRSPGLGDTAMYLCATSMLTQAGTGNTIYFGEGSWLTVV.

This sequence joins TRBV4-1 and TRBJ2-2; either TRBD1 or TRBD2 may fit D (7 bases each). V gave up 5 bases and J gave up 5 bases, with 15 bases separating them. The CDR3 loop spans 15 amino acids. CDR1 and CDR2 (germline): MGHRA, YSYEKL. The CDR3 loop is CASSSRQGGTGELFF. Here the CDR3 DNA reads TGCGCCAGCAGCAGCCGACAGGGAGGGACCGGGGAGCTGTTTTTT.

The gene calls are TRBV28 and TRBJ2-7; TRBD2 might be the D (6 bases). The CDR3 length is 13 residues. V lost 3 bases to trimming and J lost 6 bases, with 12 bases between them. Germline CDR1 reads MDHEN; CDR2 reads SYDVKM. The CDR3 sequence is CASSFGEEGEQYF. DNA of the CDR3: TGTGCCAGCAGTTTCGGGGAGGAAGGCGAGCAGTACTTC. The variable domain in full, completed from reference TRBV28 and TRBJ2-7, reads DVKVTQSSRYLVKRTGEKVFLECVQDMDHENMFWYRQDPGLGLRLIYFSYDVKMKEKGDIPEGYSVSREKKERFSLILESASTNQTSMYLCASSFGEEGEQYFGPGTRLTVT.

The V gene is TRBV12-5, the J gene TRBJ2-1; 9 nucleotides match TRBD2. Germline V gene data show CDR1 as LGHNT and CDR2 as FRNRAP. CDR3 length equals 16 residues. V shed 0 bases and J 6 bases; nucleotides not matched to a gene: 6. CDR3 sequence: CASGLVLGSGGNEQFF. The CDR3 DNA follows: TGTGCTAGTGGTTTGGTACTCGGTAGCGGGGGCAATGAGCAGTTCTTC. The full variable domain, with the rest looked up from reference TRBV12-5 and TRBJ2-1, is DARVTQTPRHKVTEMGQEVTMRCQPILGHNTVFWYRQTMMQGLELLAYFRNRAPLDDSGMPKDRFSAEMPDATLATLKIQPSEPRDSAVYFCASGLVLGSGGNEQFFGPGTRLTVL.

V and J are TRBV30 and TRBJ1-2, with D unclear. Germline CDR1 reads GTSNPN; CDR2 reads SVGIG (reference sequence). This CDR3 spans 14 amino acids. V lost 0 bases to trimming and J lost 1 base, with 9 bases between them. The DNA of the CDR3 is TGTGCCTGGAGTGTTCAGGCCCTTAACTATGGCTACACCTTC. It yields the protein CAWSVQALNYGYTF.

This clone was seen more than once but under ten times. DNA for the CDR3: TGTGCCAGCAGTTACCCCGCCTCAGCTACAGGCGGTGGAGCTTTCTTT. Protein product: CASSYPASATGGGAFF. The chain is built from TRBV6-2 or TRBV6-3 and TRBJ1-1, with D possibly TRBD1 on 5 matching bases. This CDR3 is 16 amino acids long. The V gene lost 2 bases and the J gene lost 10 bases, with 23 bases spanning the gap. The germline V gene encodes CDR1 MNHEY and CDR2 SVGEGT.

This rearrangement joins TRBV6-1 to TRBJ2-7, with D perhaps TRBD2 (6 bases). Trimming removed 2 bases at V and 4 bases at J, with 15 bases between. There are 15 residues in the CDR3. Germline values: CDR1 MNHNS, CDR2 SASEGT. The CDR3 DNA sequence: TGTGCCAGCAGTGAAACTAGCCAGGTGCGGTACGAGCAGTACTTC. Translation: CASSETSQVRYEQYF.

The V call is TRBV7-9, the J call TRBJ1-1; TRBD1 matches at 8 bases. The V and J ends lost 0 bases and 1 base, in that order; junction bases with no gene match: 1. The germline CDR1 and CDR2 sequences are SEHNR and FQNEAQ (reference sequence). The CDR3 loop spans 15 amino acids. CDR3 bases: TGTGCCAGCAGCTTAGCGGGGACAGGGAACACTGAAGCTTTCTTT. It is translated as CASSLAGTGNTEAFF.

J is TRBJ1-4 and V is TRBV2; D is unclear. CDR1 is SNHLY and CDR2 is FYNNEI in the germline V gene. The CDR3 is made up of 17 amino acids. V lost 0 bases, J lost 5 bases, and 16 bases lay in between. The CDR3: CASSEASPAYPNEKLFF. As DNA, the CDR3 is TGTGCCAGCAGTGAAGCATCCCCGGCCTATCCCAATGAAAAACTGTTTTTT. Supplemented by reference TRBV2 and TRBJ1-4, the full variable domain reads EPEVTQTPSHQVTQMGQEVILRCVPISNHLYFYWYRQILGQKVEFLVSFYNNEISEKSEIFDDQFSVERPDGSNFTLKIRSTKLEDSAMYFCASSEASPAYPNEKLFFGSGTQLSVL.

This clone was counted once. In DNA form, the CDR3 reads TGTGCCAGCAAGAAAAACAGGGGGCGCGGAGAGACCCAGTACTTC. Protein sequence: CASKKNRGRGETQYF. V and J are TRBV2 and TRBJ2-5, with TRBD1 matching over 9 bases. Losses at the gene ends were 7 bases for V and 4 bases for J; bases not matched to a gene: 10. This CDR3 region has 15 residues. Looked up from germline, CDR1 is SNHLY and CDR2 is FYNNEI.

CDR3 coding DNA: TGCGCCAGCAGTGAGGTGCGGGGACGGAGCACAGATACGCAGTATTTT. Its translation: CASSEVRGRSTDTQYF. V usage is TRBV10-1 and J usage is TRBJ2-3; tentative D call: TRBD2 (6 bases). Germline lookup yields CDR1 WNHNN and CDR2 SYGVQD (reference sequence). V lost 2 bases and J 0 bases, leaving 12 bases between the germline ends. The CDR3 extends over 16 amino acids.

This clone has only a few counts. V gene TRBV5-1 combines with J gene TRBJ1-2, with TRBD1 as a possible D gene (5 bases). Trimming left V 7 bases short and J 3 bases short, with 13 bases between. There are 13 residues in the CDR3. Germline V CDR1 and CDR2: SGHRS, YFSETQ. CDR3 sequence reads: CASGTRTDYGYTF. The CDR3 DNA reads TGCGCCAGCGGGACTCGGACGGACTATGGCTACACCTTC.

CDR3 sequence reads: CASSYSLAGNTIYF. The CDR3 DNA sequence: TGTGCCAGCAGTTACTCTTTGGCGGGAAACACCATATATTTT. The gene calls are TRBV6-5 and TRBJ1-3; no reliable D call. The V gene's germline CDR1 is MNHEY and CDR2 SVGAGI. The CDR3 has 14 residues. V lost 0 bases, J lost 4 bases, and 7 bases lay in between.

The CDR3 DNA reads TGTGCCAGCAGGGGAGGGGAAAAACTGTTTTTT. Protein sequence: CASRGGEKLFF. The rearrangement uses TRBV12-3 or TRBV12-4 and TRBJ1-4, with D hard to call. The CDR3 totals 11 residues. The V and J ends lost 6 bases and 8 bases respectively, with 7 bases between them.

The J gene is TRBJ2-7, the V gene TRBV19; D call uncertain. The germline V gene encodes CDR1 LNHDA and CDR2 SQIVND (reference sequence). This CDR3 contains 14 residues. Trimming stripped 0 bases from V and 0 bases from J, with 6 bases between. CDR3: CASSIDGNSYEQYV. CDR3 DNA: TGTGCCAGTAGTATAGACGGCAACTCCTACGAGCAGTACGTC.

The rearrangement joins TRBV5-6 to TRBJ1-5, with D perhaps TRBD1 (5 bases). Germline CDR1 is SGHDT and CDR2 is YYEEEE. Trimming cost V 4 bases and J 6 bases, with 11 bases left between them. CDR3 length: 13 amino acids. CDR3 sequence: CASSPTGGQPQHF. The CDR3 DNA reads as TGTGCCAGCAGCCCTACCGGGGGTCAGCCCCAGCATTTT.

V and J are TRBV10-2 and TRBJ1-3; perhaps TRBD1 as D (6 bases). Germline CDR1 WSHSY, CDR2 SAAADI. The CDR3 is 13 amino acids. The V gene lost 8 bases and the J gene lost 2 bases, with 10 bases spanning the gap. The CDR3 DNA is TGCGCCAGCCGGCAGGGGACTGGAAACACCATATATTTT. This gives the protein CASRQGTGNTIYF.

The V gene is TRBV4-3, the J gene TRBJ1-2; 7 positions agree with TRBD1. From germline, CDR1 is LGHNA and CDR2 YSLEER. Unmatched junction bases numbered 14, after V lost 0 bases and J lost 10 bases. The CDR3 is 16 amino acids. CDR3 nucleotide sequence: TGCGCCAGCAGCCAAGATAAGGCAGGGACAGACGACTCCTACACCTTC. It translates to CASSQDKAGTDDSYTF.

The CDR3 is CASKRGGDYGYTF. The DNA of the CDR3 is TGTGCCAGCAAGAGGGGAGGGGACTATGGCTACACCTTC. The V call is TRBV2, the J call TRBJ1-2; TRBD1 might be the D (5 bases). Germline V gives CDR1 SNHLY, CDR2 FYNNEI. The CDR3 extends over 13 amino acids. V was trimmed by 7 bases and J by 3 bases, leaving 12 bases between them.

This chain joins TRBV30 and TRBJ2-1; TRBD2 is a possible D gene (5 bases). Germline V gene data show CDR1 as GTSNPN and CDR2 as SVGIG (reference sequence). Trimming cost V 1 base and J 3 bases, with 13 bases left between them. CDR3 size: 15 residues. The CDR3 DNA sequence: TGTGCCTGGAGTGCCTCTCTGAGGGTCTACAATGAGCAGTTCTTC. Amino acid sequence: CAWSASLRVYNEQFF.

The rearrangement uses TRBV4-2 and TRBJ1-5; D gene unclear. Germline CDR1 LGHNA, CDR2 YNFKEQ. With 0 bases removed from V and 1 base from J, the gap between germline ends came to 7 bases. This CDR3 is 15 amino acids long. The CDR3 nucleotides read TGTGCCAGCAGCCAAGAGGGTTTCAGCAATCAGCCCCAGCATTTT. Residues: CASSQEGFSNQPQHF.

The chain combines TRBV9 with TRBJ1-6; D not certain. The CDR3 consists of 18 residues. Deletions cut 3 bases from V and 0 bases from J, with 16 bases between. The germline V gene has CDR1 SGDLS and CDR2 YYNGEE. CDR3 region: CASSAWEVPGSYNSPLHF. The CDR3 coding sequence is TGTGCCAGCAGCGCATGGGAGGTCCCCGGCTCCTATAATTCACCCCTCCACTTT.

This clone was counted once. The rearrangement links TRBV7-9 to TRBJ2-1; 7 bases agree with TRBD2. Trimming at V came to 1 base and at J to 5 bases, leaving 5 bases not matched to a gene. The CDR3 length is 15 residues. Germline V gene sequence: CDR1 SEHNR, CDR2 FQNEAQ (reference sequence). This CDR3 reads CASSLGGRADNEQFF. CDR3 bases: TGTGCCAGCAGCTTAGGAGGGAGGGCCGACAATGAGCAGTTCTTC. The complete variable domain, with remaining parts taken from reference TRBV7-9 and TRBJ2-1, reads DTGVSQNPRHKITKRGQNVTFRCDPISEHNRLYWYRQTLGQGPEFLTYFQNEAQLEKSRLLSDRFSAERPKGSFSTLEIQRTEQGDSAMYLCASSLGGRADNEQFFGPGTRLTVL.

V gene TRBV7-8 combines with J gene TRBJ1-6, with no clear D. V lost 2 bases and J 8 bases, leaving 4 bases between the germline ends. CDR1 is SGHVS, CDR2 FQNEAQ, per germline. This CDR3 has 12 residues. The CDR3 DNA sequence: TGTGCCAGCAGCTTATCTGATTCACCCCTCCACTTT. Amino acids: CASSLSDSPLHF. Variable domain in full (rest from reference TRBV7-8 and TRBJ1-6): GAGVSQSPRYKVAKRGQDVALRCDPISGHVSLFWYQQALGQGPEFLTYFQNEAQLDKSGLPSDRFFAERPEGSVSTLKIQRTQQEDSAVYLCASSLSDSPLHFGNGTRLTVT.